A selection of T cell receptor beta chains follows, all from one sample in a study of T cells in Graves' hyperthyroidism and ophthalmopathy. TCRdb analysed the multiplex PCR reads with MiXCR anew, one entry per CDR3 protein. Of about 760,000 distinct CDR3 sequences in the sample, 35% were seen once. The material sequenced was blood. Receptor source: a woman in her thirties or forties with Graves' hyperthyroidism. CDR3s leave out the opening cysteine and the closing phenylalanine or tryptophan. Not every row has a clone size; where given, it reads once, few, many or a size class.

TRBV3-1,few,TRBJ1-2,12,ASSQDGTGTDYT
TRBV7-2,many,TRBJ1-2,13,ASSPLTILTGGYT
TRBV29-1,many,TRBJ2-2,13,SVEEEDMNTGELF
TRBV27,few,TRBJ1-6,11,ASSYLKASPLH
TRBV6-6,-,TRBJ2-5,13,ASTDGGGIQETQY
TRBV6-5,few,TRBJ1-5,13,ASSYSRRGEQPQH
TRBV19,-,TRBJ1-3,13,ASSTNAPERNTIY
TRBV19,many,TRBJ2-5,11,ASSSTSLETQY
TRBV20-1,-,TRBJ2-5,7,SAPGLAY
TRBV7-2,few,TRBJ2-5,10,ASSLYQGTQY
TRBV5-1,-,TRBJ1-4,12,ASSLDFPNEKLF
TRBV19,-,TRBJ1-1,15,ASSQGVGRGMNTEAF
TRBV12-3/TRBV12-4,-,TRBJ1-2,11,ASSFGGWLGYT
TRBV4-3,-,TRBJ1-1,13,ASSQDPLGEAEAF
TRBV5-5,-,TRBJ1-5,12,ASSREPSNQPQH
TRBV4-3,-,TRBJ2-6,17,ASSQGLALDSSGANVLT
TRBV3-1,many,TRBJ1-2,11,ASSQDGTDGYT
TRBV12-3/TRBV12-4,many,TRBJ1-4,13,ASSPNRVNNEKLF
TRBV11-2,many,TRBJ1-2,12,ASSYAGGDYGYT
TRBV28,few,TRBJ2-7,13,ASSIPGLETYEQY
TRBV7-2,-,TRBJ1-5,13,ASSPVGGNNQPQH
TRBV7-2,few,TRBJ2-7,15,ASSPTRTGGKFYEQY
TRBV2,many,TRBJ1-2,10,ASEGTAYGYT
TRBV2,many,TRBJ2-2,12,ASSETGAQGELF
TRBV20-1,many,TRBJ2-7,12,SAGAGTGGDKQY
TRBV12-3/TRBV12-4,-,TRBJ2-6,14,ASSPSRSSGANVLT